Listed here are 22 T cell receptor beta chains from one sample, sequenced in a study of Ad26.COV2.S vaccination and SARS-CoV-2 variants (dated by TCRdb to the early 2020s). The label giving this sample's treatment or condition can be read as: 19 received Ad26.COV2.S at low or high dose, single or two shots; five or six received placebo; per-sample allocation not given. For vaccine and placebo recipients, repertoires were sequenced using samples collected on day 63 after the first injection. Library method: the immunoSEQ multiplex PCR assay. Held by TCRdb, this immuneACCESS table contains in-frame sequences only and omits some clones. Under half of the omission traces to an unresolved V gene where checked; the cause of the rest is unknown. A total of around 320,000 clones appear in this sample, around 83% of them only once. More than 1.5% of the sample comes from the top ten. The sample in question was peripheral blood, obtained in a trial of Ad26.COV2.S vaccine versus placebo. The receptors were sampled from a person between 18 and 60 years old who received the Ad26.COV2.S COVID-19 vaccine or a placebo.

The rearrangement joins TRBV7-2 to TRBJ1-2, with TRBD1 matching over 7 bases. Germline V gives CDR1 SGHTA, CDR2 FQGNSA. V lost 5 bases, J lost 7 bases, and 16 bases stayed unmatched. This CDR3 has 16 amino acids. CDR3 in amino acids: CASSPGTASSFGGYTF. The DNA for the CDR3 is TGTGCCAGCAGCCCCGGGACAGCCTCTTCTTTTGGTGGCTACACCTTC.

CDR3: CASGQGDSGANVLTF. In nucleotides, the CDR3 is TGCGCCAGTGGACAGGGTGACTCTGGGGCCAACGTCCTGACTTTC. This rearrangement joins TRBV5-1 to TRBJ2-6, with 8 bases aligning to TRBD1. The CDR3 loop spans 15 amino acids. Per the germline V gene, CDR1 is SGHRS and CDR2 is YFSETQ. The V gene end was trimmed by 8 bases and the J gene end by 0 bases; junction bases not matched to a gene: 4.

The chain employs TRBV7-2 and TRBJ1-1; no clear D gene. The CDR3 runs 12 residues. CDR1 and CDR2 from the germline V gene are SGHTA and FQGNSA. The V gene lost 5 bases and the J gene lost 7 bases, with 11 bases spanning the gap. CDR3 DNA: TGTGCCAGCAGCCCCTCGCGGTTTGAAGCTTTCTTT. Its protein is CASSPSRFEAFF.

The chain's CDR3 is CASSFALGGNTIYF. CDR3 coding DNA: TGTGCCAGCAGTTTCGCCTTGGGGGGAAACACCATATATTTT. V gene TRBV6-5 combines with J gene TRBJ1-3; the D is unclear. Trimming removed 4 bases from V and 4 bases from J, with 11 bases in between. CDR1 and CDR2 (germline): MNHEY, SVGAGI. This CDR3 comprises 14 residues.

The rearrangement links TRBV10-3 to TRBJ1-2, with D uncertain. The V end lost 2 bases, the J end lost 8 bases, and 15 bases lay between the germline ends. Germline lookup yields CDR1 ENHRY and CDR2 SYGVKD. This CDR3 is built from 14 residues. The CDR3 DNA reads TGTGCCATCAGTGAGGATACAGCAGCGGTCGGCTACACCTTC. Its translation: CAISEDTAAVGYTF.

V and J are TRBV5-6 and TRBJ2-3, with TRBD2 identical over 7 bases. Germline values: CDR1 SGHDT, CDR2 YYEEEE. This CDR3 is 17 amino acids long. The V gene end was trimmed by 5 bases and the J gene end by 4 bases; junction bases not matched to a gene: 16. The CDR3 loop reads CASRSLAAKPRADTQYF. The CDR3 DNA reads as TGTGCCAGCAGATCCCTAGCGGCTAAACCGAGAGCAGATACGCAGTATTTT.

The gene calls are TRBV29-1 and TRBJ1-2; 8 nucleotides line up with TRBD1. From germline, CDR1 is SQVTM and CDR2 ANQGSEA. The length of the CDR3 is 12 residues. After removal of 7 bases from V and 4 bases from J, the junction contained 5 bases not matched to a gene. DNA for the CDR3: TGCAGCGCTGCAGACAGGGGCTATGGCTACACCTTC. Its translation: CSAADRGYGYTF.

The chain recombines TRBV10-3 with TRBJ1-2; 8 positions match TRBD1. This CDR3 has 13 residues. With 6 bases clipped from V and 6 bases from J, the junction kept 6 bases outside the gene matches. Germline V gives CDR1 ENHRY, CDR2 SYGVKD. This CDR3 reads CAIRTGDFNGYTF. In nucleotides, the CDR3 is TGTGCCATCAGGACAGGGGACTTTAATGGCTACACCTTC.

The chain combines TRBV29-1 with TRBJ2-3; tentative D call: TRBD2 (6 bases). This CDR3 spans 11 amino acids. Looked up from germline, CDR1 is SQVTM and CDR2 is ANQGSEA. Deletions cut 1 base from V and 14 bases from J, with 13 bases between. The DNA of the CDR3 is TGCAGCGTTGAAGTCTCCCCTAGCGCGTATTTT. It translates to CSVEVSPSAYF.

In its sample, this clone was seen a few times. V usage is TRBV7-9 and J usage is TRBJ2-7, with TRBD1 matching 10 bases. V trimming: 0 bases; J trimming: 3 bases; junction bases outside the gene matches: 8. The CDR3 has 17 residues. The germline V gene encodes CDR1 SEHNR and CDR2 FQNEAQ (reference sequence). The CDR3 protein is CASSLAGTGVSHYEQYF. As DNA, the CDR3 is TGTGCCAGCAGCTTAGCTGGGACAGGGGTCTCTCACTACGAGCAGTACTTC.

The rearrangement joins TRBV7-8 to TRBJ1-2; no clear D. The CDR3 contains 11 residues. V dropped 3 bases and J dropped 6 bases, with 5 bases sitting between them. Germline assignment: CDR1 SGHVS and CDR2 FQNEAQ. The DNA of the CDR3 is TGTGCCAGCAGCTTTGAGGATGGCTACACCTTC. It codes for CASSFEDGYTF.

The CDR3: CASSSLGQETQYF. Here the CDR3 DNA reads TGTGCCAGCAGCTCTCTAGGGCAAGAGACCCAGTACTTC. The gene calls are TRBV5-8 and TRBJ2-5, with D uncertain. Germline lookup yields CDR1 SGHTS and CDR2 YDEGEE. The V end was cut by 3 bases, the J end by 2 bases, with 8 bases between. This CDR3 region has 13 residues.

The genes are TRBV7-2 and TRBJ2-3; the D is unclear. Trimming removed 2 bases from V and 1 base from J, with 10 bases in between. Germline V gene sequence: CDR1 SGHTA, CDR2 FQGNSA. This CDR3 contains 15 residues. CDR3 sequence: CASSLQNTGTDTQYF. The CDR3 nucleotides read TGTGCCAGCAGCTTACAAAACACGGGCACAGATACGCAGTATTTT.

The chain is built from TRBV11-2 and TRBJ1-5; 7 nucleotides align to TRBD1. Germline V gene data show CDR1 as SGHAT and CDR2 as FQNNGV. The V segment lost 5 bases and the J segment 5 bases; nucleotides outside the gene matches: 3. This CDR3 is 13 amino acids long. CDR3 in DNA: TGTGCCAGCAGCCCGGACAGGTATCAGCCCCAGCATTTT. Translated: CASSPDRYQPQHF.

CDR3: CASSIVGPSYGYTF. The CDR3 DNA reads as TGTGCCAGTAGTATAGTGGGACCCTCATATGGCTACACCTTC. This chain connects TRBV19 to TRBJ1-2; perhaps TRBD1 as D (5 bases). CDR3 length equals 14 residues. Trimming shortened V by 1 base and J by 5 bases, and 11 bases separated the two germline ends. Per the germline V gene, CDR1 is LNHDA and CDR2 is SQIVND (reference sequence).

Notes on this clone: This sample also contains other DNA sequences that code for the same CDR3. The rearrangement joins TRBV5-1 to TRBJ2-2; D ambiguous. Trimming took 1 base from V and 1 from J, leaving 5 bases between them. Per the germline V gene, CDR1 is SGHRS and CDR2 is YFSETQ. The CDR3 length is 14 residues. CDR3 bases: TGCGCCAGCAGCTTGAGCGTGAACACCGGGGAGCTGTTTTTT. Its translation is CASSLSVNTGELFF.

The V gene is TRBV6-1, the J gene TRBJ2-7, with D perhaps TRBD1 or TRBD2 (6 bases each). Germline V gives CDR1 MNHNS, CDR2 SASEGT. V gave up 2 bases and J gave up 4 bases, with 15 bases separating them. The CDR3 length is 15 residues. The CDR3 loop is CASSERGAGRYEQYF. The DNA for the CDR3 is TGTGCCAGCAGTGAAAGGGGGGCCGGTAGGTACGAGCAGTACTTC.

This rearrangement joins TRBV10-1 to TRBJ2-1; D might be TRBD1 (6 bases). The V gene's germline CDR1 is WNHNN and CDR2 SYGVQD (reference sequence). With 0 bases removed from V and 7 bases from J, the gap between germline ends came to 7 bases. The CDR3 runs to 13 residues. CDR3 sequence reads: CASSESGTNEQFF. Written as DNA, the CDR3 is TGCGCCAGCAGTGAGTCTGGGACAAATGAGCAGTTCTTC.

The chain employs TRBV19 and TRBJ2-1, with TRBD2 identical over 15 bases. Germline V gene lookup returns CDR1 LNHDA and CDR2 SQIVND (reference sequence). The CDR3 contains 13 residues. After removal of 10 bases from V and 7 bases from J, the junction contained 2 bases not matched to a gene. This chain's CDR3 is CATGLAGGNEQFF. The CDR3 nucleotides read TGTGCCACGGGACTAGCGGGGGGAAATGAGCAGTTCTTC.

The chain uses TRBV5-1 and TRBJ2-7; D may match TRBD1 or TRBD2 (6 bases each). Germline CDR1 is SGHRS and CDR2 is YFSETQ. V was shortened by 0 bases and J by 3 bases, with 16 bases between the two germline ends. The CDR3 length is 16 residues. CDR3: CASSLAVGGPSYEQYF. CDR3 nucleotide sequence: TGCGCCAGCAGCTTGGCTGTCGGGGGCCCCAGCTACGAGCAGTACTTC.

This chain connects TRBV7-9 to TRBJ2-3, with D perhaps assigned TRBD1 or TRBD2 (5 bases each). Deletions cut 5 bases from V and 2 bases from J, with 11 bases between. This CDR3 spans 14 amino acids. The germline V gene has CDR1 SEHNR and CDR2 FQNEAQ (reference sequence). The CDR3 loop is CASSRGRVTDTQYF. CDR3 bases: TGTGCCAGCAGCCGGGGCCGGGTCACAGATACGCAGTATTTT.

CDR3 nucleotide sequence: TGTGCCAGCAGCTTAACCGGGACAGGGTACTCACCCCTCCACTTT. Translated, it gives CASSLTGTGYSPLHF. This chain connects TRBV11-2 to TRBJ1-6; 9 positions agree with TRBD1. Germline V gene sequence: CDR1 SGHAT, CDR2 FQNNGV. The V segment lost 2 bases and the J segment 10 bases; nucleotides outside the gene matches: 6. The CDR3 is made up of 15 amino acids.